What follows are 9 T cell receptor beta chains derived from one specimen sequenced in a study of blood T cell repertoires in COVID-19. Profiling relied on immunoSEQ multiplex PCR, and the TCRdb table lists in-frame clones only, not all of them. In the table there are roughly 88,000 clones, 75% to 90% of which are singletons. Source material: peripheral blood. These receptors were collected from a woman aged 80 or over with active or convalescent COVID-19.

The sample holds a few counts of this clone. This chain joins TRBV5-1 and TRBJ2-2; possible D gene TRBD2, 5 bases. Trimming took 6 bases from V and 1 from J, leaving 7 bases between them. Per the germline V gene, CDR1 is SGHRS and CDR2 is YFSETQ. The CDR3 consists of 13 residues. Here the CDR3 reads CASTSGNTGELFF. The CDR3 region has the DNA TGCGCCAGCACCAGCGGGAACACCGGGGAGCTGTTTTTT.

The chain uses TRBV19 and TRBJ1-1; 8 bases agree with TRBD1. V trimming: 6 bases; J trimming: 5 bases; junction bases outside the gene matches: 11. The germline V gene has CDR1 LNHDA and CDR2 SQIVND (reference sequence). The CDR3 runs 15 residues. The CDR3 nucleotides are TGTGCCAGTAGCTATCCCGGACAGGGTACGACTGAAGCTTTCTTT. It yields the protein CASSYPGQGTTEAFF.

The chain joins TRBV4-1 to TRBJ2-3, with D possibly matching TRBD2 (5 bases). CDR1 and CDR2 from the germline V gene are MGHRA and YSYEKL. The length of the CDR3 is 19 residues. V was clipped by 2 bases and J by 0 bases, with 21 bases between them. In DNA form, the CDR3 reads TGCGCCAGCAGCCAATCTGCCGTAGAGGGCCAAACTAGCACAGATACGCAGTATTTT. This codes for CASSQSAVEGQTSTDTQYF.

This chain connects TRBV6-6 to TRBJ2-6; 7 nucleotides align to TRBD1. The CDR3 extends over 13 amino acids. CDR1 and CDR2 from the germline V gene are MNHNY and SVGAGI (reference sequence). V lost 1 base, J lost 11 bases, and 2 bases stayed unmatched. This chain's CDR3 is CASSYLQGHVLTF. CDR3 in DNA: TGTGCCAGCAGTTACTTACAGGGGCACGTCCTGACTTTC.

The chain uses TRBV19 and TRBJ1-4; D unclear. The V gene's germline CDR1 is LNHDA and CDR2 SQIVND (reference sequence). This CDR3 has 12 residues. V was pared by 5 bases and J by 14 bases, with 15 bases between. The CDR3 sequence is CASSFIRQALFF. CDR3 DNA: TGTGCCAGTAGTTTTATCCGGCAGGCTCTGTTTTTT.

This clone was seen just once. This chain joins TRBV4-2 and TRBJ2-2; TRBD2 matches at 7 bases. The CDR3 runs to 14 residues. V gave up 7 bases and J gave up 3 bases; unmatched junction bases: 5. Per the germline V gene, CDR1 is LGHNA and CDR2 is YNFKEQ. The CDR3 region is CASKGTIHTGELFF. Here the CDR3 DNA reads TGTGCCAGCAAAGGGACTATACACACCGGGGAGCTGTTTTTT.

This chain connects TRBV30 to TRBJ2-7, with D unresolved. V lost 5 bases and J 0 bases, leaving 5 bases between the germline ends. Germline loops: CDR1 GTSNPN, CDR2 SVGIG (reference sequence). This CDR3 is built from 11 residues. The CDR3 nucleotides are TGTGCCTGGGCCCTCTCCTACGAGCAGTACTTC. It translates to CAWALSYEQYF.

This clone has only a few counts. This sequence joins TRBV6-6 and TRBJ1-1; a possible D gene is TRBD1 (5 bases). The CDR3 length is 11 residues. Trimming took off 10 bases at V and 7 bases at J, with 13 bases between the two ends. Per the germline V gene, CDR1 is MNHNY and CDR2 is SVGAGI (reference sequence). The CDR3 DNA is TGTGCCACACACCGGGGGTTTGAAGCTTTCTTT. It is translated as CATHRGFEAFF.

This clone appeared many times. The chain links TRBV5-4 to TRBJ2-7; weak D call: TRBD1 (5 bases). Germline CDR1 SGHNT, CDR2 YYREEE (reference sequence). This CDR3 has 14 amino acids. Trimming removed 0 bases at V and 3 bases at J, with 10 bases between. The CDR3 nucleotides read TGTGCCAGCAGCTTGGGGACACCCGACTACGAGCAGTACTTC. The encoded protein is CASSLGTPDYEQYF.